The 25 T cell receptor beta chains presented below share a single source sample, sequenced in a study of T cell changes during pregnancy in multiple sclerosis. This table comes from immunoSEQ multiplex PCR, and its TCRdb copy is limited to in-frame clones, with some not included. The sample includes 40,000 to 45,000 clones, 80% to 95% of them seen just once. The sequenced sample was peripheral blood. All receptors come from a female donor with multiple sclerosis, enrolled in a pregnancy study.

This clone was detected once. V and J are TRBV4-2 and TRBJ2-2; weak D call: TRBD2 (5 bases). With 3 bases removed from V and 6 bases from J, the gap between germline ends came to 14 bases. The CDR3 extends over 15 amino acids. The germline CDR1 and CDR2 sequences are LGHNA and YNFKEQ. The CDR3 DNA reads TGTGCCAGCAGCCACCACGGGGATGGGGCCGGGGAGCTGTTTTTT. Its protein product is CASSHHGDGAGELFF.

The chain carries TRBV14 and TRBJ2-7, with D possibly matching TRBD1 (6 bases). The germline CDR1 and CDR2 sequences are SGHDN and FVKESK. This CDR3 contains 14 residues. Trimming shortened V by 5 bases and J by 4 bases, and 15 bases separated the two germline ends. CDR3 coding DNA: TGTGCCAGCAGCGGTGGTATAGGGGGATACGAGCAGTACTTC. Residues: CASSGGIGGYEQYF. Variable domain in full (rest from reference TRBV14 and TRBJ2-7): EAGVTQFPSHSVIEKGQTVTLRCDPISGHDNLYWYRRVMGKEIKFLLHFVKESKQDESGMPNNRFLAERTGGTYSTLKVQPAELEDSGVYFCASSGGIGGYEQYFGPGTRLTVT.

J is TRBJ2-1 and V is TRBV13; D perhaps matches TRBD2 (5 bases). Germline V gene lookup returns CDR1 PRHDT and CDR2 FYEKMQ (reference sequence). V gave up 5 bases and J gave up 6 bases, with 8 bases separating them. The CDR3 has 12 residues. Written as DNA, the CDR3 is TGTGCCAGCAGCGTAACTAGCAATGAGCAGTTCTTC. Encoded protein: CASSVTSNEQFF.

The CDR3 region is CASSETKEAGGFNEQFF. The CDR3 region has the DNA TGTGCCAGCAGTGAAACGAAGGAGGCAGGGGGCTTCAATGAGCAGTTCTTC. This chain uses TRBV6-1 with TRBJ2-1, with 8 bases aligning to TRBD1. Germline V gene lookup returns CDR1 MNHNS and CDR2 SASEGT. The CDR3 length is 17 residues. J lost 6 bases, V lost 2 bases, and 12 bases had no gene match.

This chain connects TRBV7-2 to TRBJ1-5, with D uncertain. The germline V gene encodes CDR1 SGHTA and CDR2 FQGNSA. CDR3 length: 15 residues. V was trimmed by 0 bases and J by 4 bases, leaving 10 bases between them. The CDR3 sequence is CASSLARNLNQPQHF. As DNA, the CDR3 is TGTGCCAGCAGCTTAGCGAGGAACCTTAATCAGCCCCAGCATTTT.

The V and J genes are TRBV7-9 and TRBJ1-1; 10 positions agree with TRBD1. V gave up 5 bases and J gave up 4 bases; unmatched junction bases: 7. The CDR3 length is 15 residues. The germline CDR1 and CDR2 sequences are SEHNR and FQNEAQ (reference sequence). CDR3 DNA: TGTGCCAGCAGCCCGACAGGGGGCGCCCCCACTGAAGCTTTCTTT. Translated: CASSPTGGAPTEAFF.

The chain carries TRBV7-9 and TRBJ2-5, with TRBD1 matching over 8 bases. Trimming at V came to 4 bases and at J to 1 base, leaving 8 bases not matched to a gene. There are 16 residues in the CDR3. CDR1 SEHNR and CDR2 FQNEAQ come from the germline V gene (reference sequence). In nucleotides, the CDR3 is TGTGCCAGCAGCTCCAGGACAGGGAGGATCCAAGAGACCCAGTACTTC. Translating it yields CASSSRTGRIQETQYF. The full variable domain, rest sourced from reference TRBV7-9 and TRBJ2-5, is DTGVSQNPRHKITKRGQNVTFRCDPISEHNRLYWYRQTLGQGPEFLTYFQNEAQLEKSRLLSDRFSAERPKGSFSTLEIQRTEQGDSAMYLCASSSRTGRIQETQYFGPGTRLLVL.

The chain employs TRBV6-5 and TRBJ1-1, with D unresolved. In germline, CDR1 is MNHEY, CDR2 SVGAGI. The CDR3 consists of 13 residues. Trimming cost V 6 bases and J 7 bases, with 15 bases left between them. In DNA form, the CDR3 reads TGTGCCAGCAGCGGACTCTCACGGGATGAAGCTTTCTTT. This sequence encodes CASSGLSRDEAFF.

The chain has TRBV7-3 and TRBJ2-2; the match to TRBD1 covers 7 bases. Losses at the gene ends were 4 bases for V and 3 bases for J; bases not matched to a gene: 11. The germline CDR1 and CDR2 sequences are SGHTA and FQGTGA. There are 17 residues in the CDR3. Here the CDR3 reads CASSSDPQGPHTGELFF. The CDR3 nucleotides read TGTGCCAGCAGCTCAGATCCACAGGGGCCGCACACCGGGGAGCTGTTTTTT.

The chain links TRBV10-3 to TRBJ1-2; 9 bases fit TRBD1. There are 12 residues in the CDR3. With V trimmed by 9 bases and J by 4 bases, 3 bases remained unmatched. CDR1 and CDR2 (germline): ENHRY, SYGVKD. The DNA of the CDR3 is TGTGCCATGGAGACAGGGGGCTATGGCTACACCTTC. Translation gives CAMETGGYGYTF.

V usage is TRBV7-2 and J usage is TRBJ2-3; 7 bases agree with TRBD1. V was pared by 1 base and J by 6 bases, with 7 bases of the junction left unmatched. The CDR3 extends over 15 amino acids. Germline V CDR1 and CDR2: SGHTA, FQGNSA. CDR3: CASSLGQGDGDTQYF. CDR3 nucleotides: TGTGCCAGCAGCTTAGGACAGGGAGATGGGGATACGCAGTATTTT.

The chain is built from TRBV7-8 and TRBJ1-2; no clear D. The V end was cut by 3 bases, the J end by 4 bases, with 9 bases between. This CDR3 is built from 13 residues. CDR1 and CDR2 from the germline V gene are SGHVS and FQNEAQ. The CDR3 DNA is TGTGCCAGCAGCTTCGGCAGCCTCTATGGCTACACCTTC. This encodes CASSFGSLYGYTF.

CDR3 in DNA: TGTGCCAGCAGTGAGTTTTTAGGTCGGGGGGGACTCTGGGAGGACACTGAAGCTTTCTTT. It yields the protein CASSEFLGRGGLWEDTEAFF. The chain uses TRBV6-1 and TRBJ1-1; maybe TRBD1 (5 bases). Germline CDR1 is MNHNS and CDR2 is SASEGT. Deletions cut 3 bases from V and 3 bases from J, with 29 bases between. The CDR3 is 20 residues long.

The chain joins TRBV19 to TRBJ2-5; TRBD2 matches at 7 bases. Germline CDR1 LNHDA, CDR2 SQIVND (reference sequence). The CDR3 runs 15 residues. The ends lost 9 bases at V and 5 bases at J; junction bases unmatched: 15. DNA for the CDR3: TGTGCCAGCAAACCGCGGGGGAGGGTAAAGGAGACCCAGTACTTC. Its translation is CASKPRGRVKETQYF.

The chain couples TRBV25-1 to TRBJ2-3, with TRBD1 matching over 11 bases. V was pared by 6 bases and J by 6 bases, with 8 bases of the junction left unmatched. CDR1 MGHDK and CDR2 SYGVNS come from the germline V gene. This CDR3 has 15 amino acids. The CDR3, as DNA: TGTGCCAGCAGCCAACCGGGACAGGGGGGGGATACGCAGTATTTT. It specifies CASSQPGQGGDTQYF.

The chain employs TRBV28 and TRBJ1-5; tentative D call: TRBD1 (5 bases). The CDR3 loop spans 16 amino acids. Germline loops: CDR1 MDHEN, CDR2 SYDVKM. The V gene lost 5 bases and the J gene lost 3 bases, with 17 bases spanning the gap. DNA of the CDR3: TGTGCCAGCAGTCCCTCATCTTCAGGGCTCAATCAGCCCCAGCATTTT. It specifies CASSPSSSGLNQPQHF.

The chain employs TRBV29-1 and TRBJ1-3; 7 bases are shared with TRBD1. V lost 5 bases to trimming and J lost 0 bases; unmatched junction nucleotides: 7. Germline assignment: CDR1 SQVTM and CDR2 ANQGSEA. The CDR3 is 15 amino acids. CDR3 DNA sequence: TGCAGCGTTTTAGACAGGGACCTCTCTGGAAACACCATATATTTT. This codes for CSVLDRDLSGNTIYF.

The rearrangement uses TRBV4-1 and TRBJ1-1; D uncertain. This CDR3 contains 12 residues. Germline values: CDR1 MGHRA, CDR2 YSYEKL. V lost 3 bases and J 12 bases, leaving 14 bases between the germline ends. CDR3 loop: CASSHLFGVSFF. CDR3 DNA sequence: TGCGCCAGCAGCCATTTGTTCGGGGTATCTTTCTTT.

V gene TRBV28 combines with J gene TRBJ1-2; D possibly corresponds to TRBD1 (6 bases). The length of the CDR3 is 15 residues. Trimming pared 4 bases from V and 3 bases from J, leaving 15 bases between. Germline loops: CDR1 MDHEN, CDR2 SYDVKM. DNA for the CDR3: TGTGCCAGCAGTTCGCAGGGGAGCCCCTACTATGGCTACACCTTC. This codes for CASSSQGSPYYGYTF.

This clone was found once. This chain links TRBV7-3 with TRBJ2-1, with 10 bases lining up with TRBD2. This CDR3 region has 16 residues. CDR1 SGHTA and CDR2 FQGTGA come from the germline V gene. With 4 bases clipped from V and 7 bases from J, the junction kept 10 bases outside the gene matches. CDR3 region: CASSSFLAGASNEQFF. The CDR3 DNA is TGTGCCAGCAGCTCCTTCCTAGCGGGAGCTAGTAATGAGCAGTTCTTC.

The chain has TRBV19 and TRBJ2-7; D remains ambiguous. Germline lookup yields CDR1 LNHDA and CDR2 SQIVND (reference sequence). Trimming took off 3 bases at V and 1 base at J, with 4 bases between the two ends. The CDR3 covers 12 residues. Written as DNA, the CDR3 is TGTGCCAGTAGTATGGGGTCCTACGAGCAGTACTTC. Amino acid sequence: CASSMGSYEQYF.

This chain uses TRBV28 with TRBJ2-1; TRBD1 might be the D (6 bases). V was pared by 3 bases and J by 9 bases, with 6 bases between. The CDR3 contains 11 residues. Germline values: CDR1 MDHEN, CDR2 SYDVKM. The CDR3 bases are TGTGCCAGCAGTTTCAGGGGTGAGCAGTTCTTC. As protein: CASSFRGEQFF.

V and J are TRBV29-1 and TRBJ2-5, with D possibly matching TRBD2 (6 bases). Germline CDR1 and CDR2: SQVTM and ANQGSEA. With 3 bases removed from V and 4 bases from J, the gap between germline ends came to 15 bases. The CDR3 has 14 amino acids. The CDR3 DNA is TGCAGCGTTGATAGTGGGGAGGTGGGAGAGACCCAGTACTTC. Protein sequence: CSVDSGEVGETQYF.

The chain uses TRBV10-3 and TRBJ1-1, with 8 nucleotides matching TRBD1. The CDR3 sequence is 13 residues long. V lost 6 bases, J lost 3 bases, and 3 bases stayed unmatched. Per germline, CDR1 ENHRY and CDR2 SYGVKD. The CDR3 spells CAIRMTGDTEAFF. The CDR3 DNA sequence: TGTGCCATCAGAATGACAGGGGACACTGAAGCTTTCTTT.

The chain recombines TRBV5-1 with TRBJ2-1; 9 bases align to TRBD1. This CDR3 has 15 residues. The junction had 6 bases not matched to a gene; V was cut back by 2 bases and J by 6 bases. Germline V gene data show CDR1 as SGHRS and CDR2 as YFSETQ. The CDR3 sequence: CASSLGDRERNEQFF. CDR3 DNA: TGCGCCAGCAGCTTAGGGGACAGGGAACGCAATGAGCAGTTCTTC.